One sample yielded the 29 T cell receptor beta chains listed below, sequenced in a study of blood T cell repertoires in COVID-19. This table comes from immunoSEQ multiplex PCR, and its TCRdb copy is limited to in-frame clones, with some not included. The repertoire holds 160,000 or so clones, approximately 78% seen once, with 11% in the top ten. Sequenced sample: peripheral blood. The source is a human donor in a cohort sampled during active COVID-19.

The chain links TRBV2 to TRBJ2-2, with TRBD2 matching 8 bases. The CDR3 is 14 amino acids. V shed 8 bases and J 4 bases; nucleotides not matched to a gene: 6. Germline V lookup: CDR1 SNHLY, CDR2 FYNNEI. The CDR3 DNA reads TGTGCCAGCTTGCGGGAGGTCCCCACCGGGGAGCTGTTTTTT. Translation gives CASLREVPTGELFF.

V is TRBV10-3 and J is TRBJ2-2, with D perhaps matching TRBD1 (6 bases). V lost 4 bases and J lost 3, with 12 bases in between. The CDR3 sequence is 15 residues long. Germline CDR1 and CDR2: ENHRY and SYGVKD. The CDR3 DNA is TGTGCCATCAGTGGTCCAGGGGCTGACACCGGGGAGCTGTTTTTT. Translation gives CAISGPGADTGELFF.

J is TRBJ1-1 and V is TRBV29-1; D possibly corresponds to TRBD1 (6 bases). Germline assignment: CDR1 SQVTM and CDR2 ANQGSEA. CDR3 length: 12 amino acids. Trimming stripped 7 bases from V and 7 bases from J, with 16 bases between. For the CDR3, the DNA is TGCAGCGGCCTCCGGGGGGCCCTTGAAGCTTTCTTT. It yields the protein CSGLRGALEAFF.

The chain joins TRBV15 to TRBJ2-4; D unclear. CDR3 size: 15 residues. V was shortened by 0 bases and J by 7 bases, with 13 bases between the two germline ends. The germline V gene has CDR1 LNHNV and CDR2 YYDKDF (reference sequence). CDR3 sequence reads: CATSREIISGNIQYF. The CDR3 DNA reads TGTGCCACCAGCAGAGAGATCATTTCGGGTAACATTCAGTACTTC.

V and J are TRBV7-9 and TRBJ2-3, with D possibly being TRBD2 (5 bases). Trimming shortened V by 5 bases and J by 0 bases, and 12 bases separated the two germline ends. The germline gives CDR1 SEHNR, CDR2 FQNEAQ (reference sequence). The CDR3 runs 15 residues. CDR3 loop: CASSIESGSTDTQYF. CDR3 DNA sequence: TGTGCCAGCAGCATAGAGAGCGGTAGCACAGATACGCAGTATTTT.

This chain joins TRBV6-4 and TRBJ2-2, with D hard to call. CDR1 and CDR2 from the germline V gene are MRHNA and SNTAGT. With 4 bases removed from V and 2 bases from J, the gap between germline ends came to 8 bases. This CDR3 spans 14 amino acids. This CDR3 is CASSVSSNTGELFF. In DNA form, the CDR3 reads TGTGCCAGCAGTGTGTCTAGTAACACCGGGGAGCTGTTTTTT.

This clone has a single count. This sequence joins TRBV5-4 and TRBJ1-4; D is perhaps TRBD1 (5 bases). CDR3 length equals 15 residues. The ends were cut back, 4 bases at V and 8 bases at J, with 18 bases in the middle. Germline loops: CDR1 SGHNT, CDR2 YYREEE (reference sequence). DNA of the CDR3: TGTGCCAGCAGCCGAAAGGGGAGTCGGGAGGAAAAACTGTTTTTT. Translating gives CASSRKGSREEKLFF.

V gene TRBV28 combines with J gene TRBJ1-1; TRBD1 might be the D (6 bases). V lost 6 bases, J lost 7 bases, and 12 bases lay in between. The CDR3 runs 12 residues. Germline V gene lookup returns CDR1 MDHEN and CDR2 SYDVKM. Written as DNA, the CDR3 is TGTGCCAGCAGAACCGGGGGGCGTGAAGCTTTCTTT. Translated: CASRTGGREAFF.

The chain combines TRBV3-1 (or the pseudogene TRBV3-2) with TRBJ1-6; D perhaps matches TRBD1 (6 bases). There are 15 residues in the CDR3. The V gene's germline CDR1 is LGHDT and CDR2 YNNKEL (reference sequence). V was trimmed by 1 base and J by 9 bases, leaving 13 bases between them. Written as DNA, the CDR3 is TGTGCCAGCAGCCAAGCCTCAGGGGTGGGTTCACCCCTCCACTTT. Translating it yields CASSQASGVGSPLHF.

The CDR3: CASSLDMSYEQYF. The CDR3 DNA is TGTGCCAGCAGCTTAGATATGAGCTACGAGCAGTACTTC. The chain is built from TRBV7-8 and TRBJ2-7, with no clear D. The V gene's germline CDR1 is SGHVS and CDR2 FQNEAQ. The CDR3 covers 13 residues. Trimming removed 1 base at V and 3 bases at J, with 7 bases between.

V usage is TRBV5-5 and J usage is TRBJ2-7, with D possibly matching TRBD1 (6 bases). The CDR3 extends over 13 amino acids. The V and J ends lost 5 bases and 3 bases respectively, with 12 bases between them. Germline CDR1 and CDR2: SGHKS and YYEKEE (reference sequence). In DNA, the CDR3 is TGTGCCAGCAGGATTACAGGGTACTACGAGCAGTACTTC. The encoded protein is CASRITGYYEQYF.

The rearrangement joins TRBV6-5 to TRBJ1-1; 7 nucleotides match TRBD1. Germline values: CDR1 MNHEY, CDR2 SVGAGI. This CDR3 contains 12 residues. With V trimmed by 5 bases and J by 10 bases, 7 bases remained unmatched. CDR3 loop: CASSRAGGSAFF. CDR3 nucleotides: TGTGCCAGCAGTCGTGCAGGGGGTTCAGCTTTCTTT.

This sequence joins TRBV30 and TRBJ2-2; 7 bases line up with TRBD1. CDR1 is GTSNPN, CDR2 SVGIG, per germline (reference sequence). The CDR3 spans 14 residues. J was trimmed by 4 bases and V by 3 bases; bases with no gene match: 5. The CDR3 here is CAWRTGYGTGELFF. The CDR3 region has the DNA TGTGCCTGGAGGACAGGGTACGGCACCGGGGAGCTGTTTTTT.

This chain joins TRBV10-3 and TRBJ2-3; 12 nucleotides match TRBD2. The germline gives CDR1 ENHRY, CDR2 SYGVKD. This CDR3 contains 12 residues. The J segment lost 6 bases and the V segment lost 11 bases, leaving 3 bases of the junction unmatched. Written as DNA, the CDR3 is TGTGCCTTAGGACTAGCGGGGGATACGCAGTATTTT. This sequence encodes CALGLAGDTQYF.

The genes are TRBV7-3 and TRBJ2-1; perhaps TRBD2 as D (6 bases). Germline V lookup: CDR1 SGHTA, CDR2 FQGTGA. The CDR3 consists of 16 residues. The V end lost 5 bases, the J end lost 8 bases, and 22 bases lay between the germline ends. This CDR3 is CASSSGTGVSGYEQFF. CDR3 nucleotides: TGTGCCAGCAGCAGTGGGACGGGAGTTTCGGGATATGAGCAGTTCTTC.

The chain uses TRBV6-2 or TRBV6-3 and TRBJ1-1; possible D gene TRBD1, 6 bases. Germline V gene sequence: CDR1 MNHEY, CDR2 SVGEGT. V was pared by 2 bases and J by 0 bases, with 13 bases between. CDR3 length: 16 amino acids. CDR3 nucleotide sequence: TGTGCCAGCAGTTACCCGGACAGTCTAATGAACACTGAAGCTTTCTTT. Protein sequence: CASSYPDSLMNTEAFF.

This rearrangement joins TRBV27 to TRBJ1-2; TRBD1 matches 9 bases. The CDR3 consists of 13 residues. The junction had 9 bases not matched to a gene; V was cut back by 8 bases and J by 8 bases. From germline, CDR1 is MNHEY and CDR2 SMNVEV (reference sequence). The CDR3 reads CASGTGILKGYTF. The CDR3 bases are TGTGCCAGCGGGACAGGGATTCTCAAGGGCTACACCTTC.

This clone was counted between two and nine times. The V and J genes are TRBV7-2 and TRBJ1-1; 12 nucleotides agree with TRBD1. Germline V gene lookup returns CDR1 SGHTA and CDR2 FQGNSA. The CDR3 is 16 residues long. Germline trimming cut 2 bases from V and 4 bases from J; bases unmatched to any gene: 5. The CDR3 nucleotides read TGTGCCAGCAGCTTACTTGGGACAGGGGGCCCCACTGAAGCTTTCTTT. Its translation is CASSLLGTGGPTEAFF.

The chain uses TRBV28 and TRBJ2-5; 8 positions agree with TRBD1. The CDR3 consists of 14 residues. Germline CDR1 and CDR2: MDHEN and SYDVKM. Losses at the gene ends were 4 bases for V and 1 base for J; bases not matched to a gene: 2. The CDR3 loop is CASSSGQGQETQYF. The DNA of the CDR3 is TGTGCCAGCAGTTCAGGACAGGGCCAAGAGACCCAGTACTTC. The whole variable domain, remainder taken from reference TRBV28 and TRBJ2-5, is DVKVTQSSRYLVKRTGEKVFLECVQDMDHENMFWYRQDPGLGLRLIYFSYDVKMKEKGDIPEGYSVSREKKERFSLILESASTNQTSMYLCASSSGQGQETQYFGPGTRLLVL.

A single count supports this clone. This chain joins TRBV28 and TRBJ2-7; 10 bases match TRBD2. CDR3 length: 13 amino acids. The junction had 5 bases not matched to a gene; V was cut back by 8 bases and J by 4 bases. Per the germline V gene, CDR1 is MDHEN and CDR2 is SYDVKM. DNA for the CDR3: TGTGCCAGCCTTAGCGGGGGGAGGTACGAGCAGTACTTC. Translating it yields CASLSGGRYEQYF.

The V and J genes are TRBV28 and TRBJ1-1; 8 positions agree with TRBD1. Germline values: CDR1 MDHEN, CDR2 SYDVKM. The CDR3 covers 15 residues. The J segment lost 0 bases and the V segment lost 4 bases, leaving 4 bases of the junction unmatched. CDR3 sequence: CASSSGQGLNTEAFF. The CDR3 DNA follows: TGTGCCAGCAGTTCCGGACAGGGACTGAACACTGAAGCTTTCTTT.

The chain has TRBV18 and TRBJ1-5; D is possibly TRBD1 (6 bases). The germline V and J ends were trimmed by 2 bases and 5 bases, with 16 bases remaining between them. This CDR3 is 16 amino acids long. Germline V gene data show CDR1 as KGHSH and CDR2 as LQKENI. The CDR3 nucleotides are TGTGCCAGCTCACCAAGGGGGGGCGGGGTGGATCAGCCCCAGCATTTT. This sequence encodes CASSPRGGGVDQPQHF.

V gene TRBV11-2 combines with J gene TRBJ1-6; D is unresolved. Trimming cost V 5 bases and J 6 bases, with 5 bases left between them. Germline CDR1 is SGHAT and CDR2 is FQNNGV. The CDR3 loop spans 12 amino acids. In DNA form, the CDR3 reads TGTGCCAGCAGCCCACTTAATTCACCCCTCCACTTT. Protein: CASSPLNSPLHF.

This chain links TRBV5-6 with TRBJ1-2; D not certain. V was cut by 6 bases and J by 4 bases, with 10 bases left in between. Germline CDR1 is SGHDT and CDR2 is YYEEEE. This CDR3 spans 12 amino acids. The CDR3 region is CASTRGLYGYTF. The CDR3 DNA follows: TGTGCCAGCACCCGAGGTCTCTATGGCTACACCTTC. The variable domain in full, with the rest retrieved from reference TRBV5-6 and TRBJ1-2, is DAGVTQSPTHLIKTRGQQVTLRCSPKSGHDTVSWYQQALGQGPQFIFQYYEEEERQRGNFPDRFSGHQFPNYSSELNVNALLLGDSALYLCASTRGLYGYTFGSGTRLTVV.

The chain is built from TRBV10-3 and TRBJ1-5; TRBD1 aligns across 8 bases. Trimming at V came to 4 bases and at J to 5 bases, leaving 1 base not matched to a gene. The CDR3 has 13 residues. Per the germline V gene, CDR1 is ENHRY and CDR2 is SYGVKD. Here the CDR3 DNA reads TGTGCCATCAGTGTACAGGGGGATCAGCCCCAGCATTTT. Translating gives CAISVQGDQPQHF.

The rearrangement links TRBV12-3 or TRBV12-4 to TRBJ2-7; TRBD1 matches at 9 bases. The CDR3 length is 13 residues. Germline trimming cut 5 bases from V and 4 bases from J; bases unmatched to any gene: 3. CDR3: CASSNRGLYEQYF. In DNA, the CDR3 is TGTGCCAGCAGTAACAGGGGGCTATACGAGCAGTACTTC.

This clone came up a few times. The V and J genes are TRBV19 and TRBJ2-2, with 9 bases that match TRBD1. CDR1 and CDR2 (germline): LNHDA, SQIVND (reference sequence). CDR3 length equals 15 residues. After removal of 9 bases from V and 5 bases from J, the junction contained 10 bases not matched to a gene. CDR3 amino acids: CASEAGQGRTGELFF. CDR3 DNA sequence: TGTGCCAGCGAAGCCGGACAGGGGCGTACCGGGGAGCTGTTTTTT.

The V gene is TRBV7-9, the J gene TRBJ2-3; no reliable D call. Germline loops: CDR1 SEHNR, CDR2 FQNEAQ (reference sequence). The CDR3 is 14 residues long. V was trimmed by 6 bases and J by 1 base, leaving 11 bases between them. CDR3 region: CASRQDGGTDTQYF. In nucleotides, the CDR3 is TGTGCCAGCAGACAAGACGGAGGCACAGATACGCAGTATTTT.

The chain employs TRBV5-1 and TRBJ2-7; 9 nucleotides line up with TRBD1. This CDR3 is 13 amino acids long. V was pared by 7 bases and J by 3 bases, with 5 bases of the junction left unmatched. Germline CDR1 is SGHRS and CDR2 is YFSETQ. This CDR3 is CASRPGQGYEQYF. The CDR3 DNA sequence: TGCGCCAGCCGACCGGGACAGGGCTACGAGCAGTACTTC.